The clone carrying this T cell receptor beta chain was recorded once. The target antigen is unknown. This entry belongs to a study of shared clonotypes between healthy human individuals. Study results and limitations: Naive CD4 clonotypes were shared across a handful of donors at around 5%. In contrast to clonotypes shared by all four donors, non-shared clonotypes had lower generation probabilities. The genetic and exposure-history diversity represented was limited by few donors. The study generally estimated greater richness for naive than memory subsets.

This CDR3 region has 16 residues. Germline values: CDR1 SGHRS, CDR2 YFSETQ. J was trimmed by 5 bases and V by 0 bases; bases with no gene match: 9. Profiling relied on immunoSEQ multiplex PCR, and the TCRdb table lists in-frame clones only, not all of them. Of roughly 2.5 million clones listed, approximately 90% are singletons. Sequenced material: naive CD4+ T cells sorted from blood. Subset indicated: CD45RA+ positively selected. This sequence joins TRBV5-1 and TRBJ2-5; 8 bases match TRBD1. The receptor comes from a man younger than 35 in good health. The CDR3 region has the DNA TGCGCCAGCAGCTTGGCGACCCAGGGGGCTGAGGAGACCCAGTACTTC. Its translation is CASSLATQGAEETQYF. Full variable domain (remainder filled in from reference TRBV5-1 and TRBJ2-5): KAGVTQTPRYLIKTRGQQVTLSCSPISGHRSVSWYQQTPGQGLQFLFEYFSETQRNKGNFPGRFSGRQFSNSRSEMNVSTLELGDSALYLCASSLATQGAEETQYFGPGTRLLVL.